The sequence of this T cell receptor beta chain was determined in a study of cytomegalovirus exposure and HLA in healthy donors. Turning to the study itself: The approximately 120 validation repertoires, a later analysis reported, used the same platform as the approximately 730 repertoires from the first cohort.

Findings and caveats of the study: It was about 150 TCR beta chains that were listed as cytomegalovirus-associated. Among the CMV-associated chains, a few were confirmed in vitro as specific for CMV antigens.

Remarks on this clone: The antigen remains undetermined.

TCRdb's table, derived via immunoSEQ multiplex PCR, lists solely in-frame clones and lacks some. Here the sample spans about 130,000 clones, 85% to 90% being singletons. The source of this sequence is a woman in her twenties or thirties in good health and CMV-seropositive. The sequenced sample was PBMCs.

The CDR3 DNA reads TGTGCCAGCAGCTTAGCGGAGGACAGGGGAAGGGAAAAACTGTTTTTT. Amino acid sequence: CASSLAEDRGREKLFF. This chain joins TRBV7-6 and TRBJ1-4; 9 positions match TRBD1. The V gene's germline CDR1 is SGHVS and CDR2 FNYEAQ. This CDR3 is 16 amino acids long. Trimming cost V 0 bases and J 8 bases; bases outside gene matches: 7.